These T cell receptor beta chains were read from a single sample in a study of cytomegalovirus exposure and HLA in healthy donors. This table comes from immunoSEQ multiplex PCR, and its TCRdb copy is limited to in-frame clones, with some not included. The sample yields 110,000 or so clones, approximately 76% seen once. Sequenced input: PBMCs. These receptor sequences come from a man aged 45 to 65 in good health and CMV-seropositive. Each CDR3 is given with its conserved first and last residue.

TRBV27	TRBJ1-1	15	CASSARQGDVTEAFF
TRBV28	TRBJ2-2	15	CASSSRGRADGELFF
TRBV7-2	TRBJ2-3	14	CASSGGGGVVTQYF
TRBV28	TRBJ2-5	18	CASSLRAGGQGISETQYF
TRBV6-1	TRBJ2-1	14	CASSEAGGYNEQFF
TRBV7-6	TRBJ2-7	13	CASSLGTNYEQYF
TRBV5-1	TRBJ2-3	15	CANSDRVHSTDTQYF
TRBV19	TRBJ2-7	14	CASSYQGAPYEQYF
TRBV29-1	TRBJ2-5	12	CSVSQSQDLQYF
TRBV6-5	TRBJ2-3	12	CASSSGQGSQYF
TRBV6-5	TRBJ1-5	16	CASSSRTGGSNQPQHF
TRBV5-1	TRBJ1-5	15	CASSLGTGGNQPQHF
TRBV28	TRBJ1-1	14	CASSLNRPNTEAFF
TRBV7-2	TRBJ2-5	13	CASSLGPGGGQYF
TRBV5-4	TRBJ2-3	11	CASSWDRTQYF
TRBV19	TRBJ2-1	14	CATGGLNSYNEQFF
TRBV2	TRBJ1-2	13	CASTEQALGGYTF
TRBV5-1	TRBJ1-2	14	CASTDRTLNYGYTF
TRBV18	TRBJ1-1	15	CASSPPGGSNTEAFF
TRBV5-4	TRBJ1-2	14	CASDRDRGNYGYTF